There are many counts of the clone carrying this TCR beta chain. What it recognizes is unknown. This record comes from a study of CD8 T cells in ankylosing spondylitis. General observations from the study: Characteristic of ankylosing spondylitis blood, it appeared, was a TCR beta motif comprising roughly eight highly homologous variants.

Trimming pared 0 bases from V and 0 bases from J, leaving 2 bases between. The CDR3 has 13 residues. Germline loops: CDR1 SGDLS, CDR2 YYNGEE. TCRdb reprocessed the 5' RACE reads via MiXCR and lists one record per CDR3 protein. Of 30,000 to 40,000 distinct CDR3 sequences in the sample, approximately 3% were seen once. The sample comprised blood, either unsorted or a sorted T cell fraction (not recorded which). The chain has TRBV9 and TRBJ2-3; no clear D. This clonotype originated in a male donor with ankylosing spondylitis or in good health (not recorded which). The CDR3 sequence: CASSVESTDTQYF. The CDR3 DNA follows: TGTGCCAGCAGCGTAGAGAGCACAGATACGCAGTATTTT.